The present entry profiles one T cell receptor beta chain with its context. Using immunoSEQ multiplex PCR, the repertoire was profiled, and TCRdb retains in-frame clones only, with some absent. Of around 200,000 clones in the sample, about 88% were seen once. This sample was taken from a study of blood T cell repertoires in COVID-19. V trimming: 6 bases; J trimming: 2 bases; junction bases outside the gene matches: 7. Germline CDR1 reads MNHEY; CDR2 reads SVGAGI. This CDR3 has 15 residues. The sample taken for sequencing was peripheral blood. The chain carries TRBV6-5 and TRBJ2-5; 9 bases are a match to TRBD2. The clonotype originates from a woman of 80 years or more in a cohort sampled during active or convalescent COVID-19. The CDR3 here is CASSPQRGVQETQYF. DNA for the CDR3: TGTGCCAGCAGCCCACAGCGGGGGGTTCAAGAGACCCAGTACTTC.